This T cell receptor (beta chain) was recorded in a study of neurological immune-mediated disorders. This clonotype showed up many times. TCRdb re-called the 5' RACE reads with MiXCR, one entry per CDR3 protein. The sample includes 26,000 or so distinct CDR3 sequences, around 10% of them seen just once. The TCR sequence derives from a man between 60 and 70 years old in good health. Source material: PBMCs.

CDR3 sequence reads: CASSYSGQNEKLFF. The CDR3 DNA reads TGTGCCAGCAGTTACTCGGGACAGAATGAAAAACTGTTTTTT. The chain joins TRBV28 to TRBJ1-4, with 7 nucleotides matching TRBD1. This CDR3 is 14 amino acids long. Germline CDR1 MDHEN, CDR2 SYDVKM. The ends lost 4 bases at V and 5 bases at J; junction bases unmatched: 4. The variable domain in full, with the rest retrieved from reference TRBV28 and TRBJ1-4, is DVKVTQSSRYLVKRTGEKVFLECVQDMDHENMFWYRQDPGLGLRLIYFSYDVKMKEKGDIPEGYSVSREKKERFSLILESASTNQTSMYLCASSYSGQNEKLFFGSGTQLSVL.